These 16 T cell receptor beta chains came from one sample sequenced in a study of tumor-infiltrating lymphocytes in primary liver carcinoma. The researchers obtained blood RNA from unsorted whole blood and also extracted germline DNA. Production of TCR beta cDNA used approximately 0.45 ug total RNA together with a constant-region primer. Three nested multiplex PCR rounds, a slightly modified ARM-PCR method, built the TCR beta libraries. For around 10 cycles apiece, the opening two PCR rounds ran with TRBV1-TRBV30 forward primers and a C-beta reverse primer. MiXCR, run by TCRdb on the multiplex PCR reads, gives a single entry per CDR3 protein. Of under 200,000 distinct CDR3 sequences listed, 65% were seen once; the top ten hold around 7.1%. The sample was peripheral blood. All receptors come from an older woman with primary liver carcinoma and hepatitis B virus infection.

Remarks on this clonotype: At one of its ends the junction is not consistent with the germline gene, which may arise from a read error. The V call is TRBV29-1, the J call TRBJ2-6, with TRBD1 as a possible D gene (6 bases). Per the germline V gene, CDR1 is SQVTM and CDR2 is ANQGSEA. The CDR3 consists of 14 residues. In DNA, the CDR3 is TGCAGCGTTGAAAACAGGGTGGGGGCCAACGTCCTGACATTC. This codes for CSVENRVGANVLTF.

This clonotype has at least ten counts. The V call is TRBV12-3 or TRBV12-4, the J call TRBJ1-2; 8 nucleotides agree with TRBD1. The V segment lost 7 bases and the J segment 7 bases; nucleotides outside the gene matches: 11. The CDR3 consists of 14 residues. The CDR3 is CASTAGTGMRGYTF. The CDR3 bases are TGTGCCAGCACCGCCGGGACAGGAATGCGTGGCTACACCTTC.

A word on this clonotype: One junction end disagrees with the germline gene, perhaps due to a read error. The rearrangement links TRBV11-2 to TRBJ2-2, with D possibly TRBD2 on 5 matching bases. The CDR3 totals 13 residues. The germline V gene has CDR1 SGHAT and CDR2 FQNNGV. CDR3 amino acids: CASRRIGSGEPFF. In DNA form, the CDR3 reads TGTGCCAGCAGGCGAATTGGCTCCGGGGAGCCGTTCTTT.

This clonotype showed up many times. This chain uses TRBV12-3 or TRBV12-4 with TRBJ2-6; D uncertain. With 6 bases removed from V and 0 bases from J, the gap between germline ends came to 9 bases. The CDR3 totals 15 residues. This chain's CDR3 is CASSFPLSGANVLTF. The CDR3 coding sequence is TGTGCCAGCAGCTTCCCCCTCTCTGGGGCCAACGTCCTGACTTTC.

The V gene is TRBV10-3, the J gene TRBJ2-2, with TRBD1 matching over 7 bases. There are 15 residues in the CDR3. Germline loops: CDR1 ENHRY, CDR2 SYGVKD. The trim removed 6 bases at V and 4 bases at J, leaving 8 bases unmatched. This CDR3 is CAISDPTGATGELFF. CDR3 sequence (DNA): TGTGCCATCAGCGACCCTACAGGGGCCACCGGGGAGCTGTTTTTT.

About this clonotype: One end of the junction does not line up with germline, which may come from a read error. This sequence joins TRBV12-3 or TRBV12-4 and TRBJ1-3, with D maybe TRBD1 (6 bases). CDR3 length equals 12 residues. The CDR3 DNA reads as TGTGCCAGCAGGGCCAGTGGGGACACCGTATATTTT. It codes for CASRASGDTVYF.

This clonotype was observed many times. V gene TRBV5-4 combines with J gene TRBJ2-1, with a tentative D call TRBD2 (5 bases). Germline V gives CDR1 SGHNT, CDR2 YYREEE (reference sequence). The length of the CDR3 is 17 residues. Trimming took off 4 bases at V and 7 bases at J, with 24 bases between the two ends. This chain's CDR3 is CASSPGGGASTRNEQFF. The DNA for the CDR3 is TGTGCCAGCAGCCCCGGAGGCGGAGCCTCCACGCGGAATGAGCAGTTCTTC. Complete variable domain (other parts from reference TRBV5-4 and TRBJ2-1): ETGVTQSPTHLIKTRGQQVTLRCSSQSGHNTVSWYQQALGQGPQFIFQYYREEENGRGNFPPRFSGLQFPNYSSELNVNALELDDSALYLCASSPGGGASTRNEQFFGPGTRLTVL.

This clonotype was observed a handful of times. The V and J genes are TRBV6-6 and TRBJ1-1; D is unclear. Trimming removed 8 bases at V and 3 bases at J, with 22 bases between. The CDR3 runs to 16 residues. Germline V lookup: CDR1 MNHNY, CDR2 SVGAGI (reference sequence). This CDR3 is CASCISPVTGYTEAFF. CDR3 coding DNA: TGTGCCAGCTGCATCTCCCCAGTAACCGGGTACACTGAAGCTTTCTTT.

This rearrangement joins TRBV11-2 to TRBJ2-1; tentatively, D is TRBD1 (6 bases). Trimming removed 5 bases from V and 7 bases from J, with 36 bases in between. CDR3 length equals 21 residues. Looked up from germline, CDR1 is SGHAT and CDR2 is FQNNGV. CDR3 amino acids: CASSLCPRGAGRNRESNEQFF. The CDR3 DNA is TGTGCCAGCAGCCTCTGCCCCAGGGGTGCGGGCAGAAATCGCGAGTCAAATGAGCAGTTCTTC.

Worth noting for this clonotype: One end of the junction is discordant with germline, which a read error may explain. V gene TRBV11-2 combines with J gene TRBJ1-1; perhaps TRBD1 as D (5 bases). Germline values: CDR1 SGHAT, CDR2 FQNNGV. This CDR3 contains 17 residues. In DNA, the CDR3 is TGTGCCGGCAGACCCCTGGACGGGGCTTTGGGGAACACTGAAGCTTTCTTT. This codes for CAGRPLDGALGNTEAFF.

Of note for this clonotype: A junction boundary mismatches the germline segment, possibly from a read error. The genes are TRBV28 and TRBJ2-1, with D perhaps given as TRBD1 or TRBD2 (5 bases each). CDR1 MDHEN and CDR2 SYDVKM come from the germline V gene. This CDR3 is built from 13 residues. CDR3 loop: CASSLPMGDDQFF. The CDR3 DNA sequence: TGTGCCAGCAGTTTACCGATGGGGGATGACCAGTTCTTC.

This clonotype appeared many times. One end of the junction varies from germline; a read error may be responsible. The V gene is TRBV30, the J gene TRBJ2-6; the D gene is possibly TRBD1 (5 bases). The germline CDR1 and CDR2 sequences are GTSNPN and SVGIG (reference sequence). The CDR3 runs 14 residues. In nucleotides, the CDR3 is TGTGCCTGGAATCAGGGATCTGAGGCCAACGTCCTGACTTTC. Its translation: CAWNQGSEANVLTF.

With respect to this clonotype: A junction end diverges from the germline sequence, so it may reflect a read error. For the CDR3, the DNA is TGCGCCAGTAGCCACCATCCCGGGACAGGGAACGAGACCCAGTACTTC. Translating gives CASSHHPGTGNETQYF. The chain is built from TRBV4-1 and TRBJ2-5, with 9 bases identical to TRBD1. The CDR3 extends over 16 amino acids. Germline CDR1 MGHRA, CDR2 YSYEKL.

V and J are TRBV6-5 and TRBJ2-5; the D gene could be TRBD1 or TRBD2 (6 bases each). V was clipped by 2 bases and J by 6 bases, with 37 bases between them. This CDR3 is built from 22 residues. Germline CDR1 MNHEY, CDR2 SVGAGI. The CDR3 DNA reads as TGTGCCAGCAGTTACCTCACCGGGGGCGACTTAACCGTTCTTGGTCAAACAAAGACCCAGTACTTC. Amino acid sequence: CASSYLTGGDLTVLGQTKTQYF.

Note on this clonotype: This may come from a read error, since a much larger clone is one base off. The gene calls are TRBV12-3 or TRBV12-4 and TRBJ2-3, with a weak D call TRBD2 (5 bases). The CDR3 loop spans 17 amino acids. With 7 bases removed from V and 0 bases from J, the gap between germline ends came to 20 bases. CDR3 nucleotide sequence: TGTGCCAGCAATCAACGAAGCGGTGCCACTAGCACAGATACGCAGTATTTT. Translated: CASNQRSGATSTDTQYF.

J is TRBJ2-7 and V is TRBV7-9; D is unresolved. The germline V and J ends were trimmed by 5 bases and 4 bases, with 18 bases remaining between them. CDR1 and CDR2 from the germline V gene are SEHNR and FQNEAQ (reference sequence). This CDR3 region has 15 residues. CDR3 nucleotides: TGTGCCAGCAGCGCAATAGGGATCGGTACGTACGAGCAGTACTTC. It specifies CASSAIGIGTYEQYF.